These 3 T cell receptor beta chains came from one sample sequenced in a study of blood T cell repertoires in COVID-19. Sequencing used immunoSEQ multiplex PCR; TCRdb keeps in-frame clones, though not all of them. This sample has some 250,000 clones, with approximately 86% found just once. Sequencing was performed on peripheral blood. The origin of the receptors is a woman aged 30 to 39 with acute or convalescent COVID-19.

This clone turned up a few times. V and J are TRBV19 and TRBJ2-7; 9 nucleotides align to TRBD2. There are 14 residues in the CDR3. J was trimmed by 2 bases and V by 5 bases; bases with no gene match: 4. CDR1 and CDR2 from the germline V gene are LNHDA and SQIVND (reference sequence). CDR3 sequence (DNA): TGTGCCAGTAGTTCTAGCGGGACGACCTACGAGCAGTACTTC. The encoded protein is CASSSSGTTYEQYF.

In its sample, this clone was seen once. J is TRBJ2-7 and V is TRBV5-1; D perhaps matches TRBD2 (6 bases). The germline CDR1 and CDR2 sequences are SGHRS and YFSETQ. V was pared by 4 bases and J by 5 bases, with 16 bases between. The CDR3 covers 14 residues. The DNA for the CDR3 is TGCGCCAGCAGCCATAGGCCGGGGGACCACGAGCAGTACTTC. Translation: CASSHRPGDHEQYF.

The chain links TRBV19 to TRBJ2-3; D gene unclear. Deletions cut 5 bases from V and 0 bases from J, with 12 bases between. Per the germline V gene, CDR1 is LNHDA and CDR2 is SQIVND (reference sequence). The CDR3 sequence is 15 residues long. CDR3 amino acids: CASSHRVVSTDTQYF. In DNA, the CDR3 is TGTGCCAGTAGTCACCGGGTTGTTAGCACAGATACGCAGTATTTT.